This T cell receptor beta chain was captured in a study of blood T cell repertoires in COVID-19. On the study more broadly: PBMCs, B-cell-depleted T cells, or T cells were the source of the cDNA or gDNA that made up the material.

In the original processing: Estimated nucleated cell counts came from reference gene primer amplification. Profiled with immunoSEQ multiplex PCR; TCRdb holds only in-frame clones, not every one. The V and J calls and the clone size are those of that table, but D and trimming were determined from the DNA. The sample lists over 200,000 clones, about nine tenths occurring once. CDR3 length: 13 residues. Trimming cost V 9 bases and J 8 bases; bases outside gene matches: 7. Germline-derived CDR1 and CDR2 are MNHEY and SMNVEV (reference sequence). The chain has TRBV27 and TRBJ1-6; 7 bases map to TRBD1. This receptor was taken from an older woman with acute or convalescent COVID-19. The material sequenced was peripheral blood. The CDR3 coding sequence is TGTGCCAGTCGACAGGGAACGGATTCACCCCTCCACTTT. This gives the protein CASRQGTDSPLHF.